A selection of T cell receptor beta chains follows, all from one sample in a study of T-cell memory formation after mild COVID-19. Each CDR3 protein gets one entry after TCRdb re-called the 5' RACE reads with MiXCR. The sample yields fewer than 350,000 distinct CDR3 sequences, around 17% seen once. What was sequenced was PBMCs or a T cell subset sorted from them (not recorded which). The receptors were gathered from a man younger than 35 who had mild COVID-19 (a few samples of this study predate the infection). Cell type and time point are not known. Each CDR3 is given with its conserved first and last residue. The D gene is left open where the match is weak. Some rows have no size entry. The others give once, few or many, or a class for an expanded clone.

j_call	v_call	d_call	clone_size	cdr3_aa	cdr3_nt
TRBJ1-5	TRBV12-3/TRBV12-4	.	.	CASSSLDQPQHF	TGTGCCAGCAGTTCACTAGATCAGCCCCAGCATTTT
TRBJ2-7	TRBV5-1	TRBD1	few	CASSFPGQDYEQYF	TGCGCCAGCAGCTTCCCGGGACAGGACTACGAGCAGTACTTC
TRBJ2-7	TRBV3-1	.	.	CASSQESGSYEQYF	TGTGCCAGCAGCCAAGAGAGCGGTTCCTACGAGCAGTACTTC
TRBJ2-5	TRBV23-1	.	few	CASLGGETQYF	TGCGCCAGCCTAGGGGGGGAGACCCAGTACTTC
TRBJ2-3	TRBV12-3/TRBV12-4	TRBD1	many	CASSTGQADTQYF	TGTGCCAGCAGCACGGGACAGGCAGATACGCAGTATTTT
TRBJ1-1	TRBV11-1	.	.	CASSYVTGSTEAFF	TGTGCCAGCAGCTACGTCACAGGTTCCACTGAAGCTTTCTTT
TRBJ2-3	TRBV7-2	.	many	CASSLGGLRTDTQYF	TGTGCCAGCAGCTTAGGAGGTCTCCGCACAGATACGCAGTATTTT
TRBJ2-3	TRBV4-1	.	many	CASSPGSDTQYF	TGCGCCAGCAGCCCCGGCTCCGATACGCAGTATTTT
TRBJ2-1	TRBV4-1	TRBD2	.	CASSQDPLAGFRYEQFF	TGCGCCAGCAGCCAAGACCCGCTAGCGGGGTTCCGGTATGAGCAGTTCTTC
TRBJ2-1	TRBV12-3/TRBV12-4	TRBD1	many	CASSLNRDRVRREQFF	TGTGCCAGCAGTTTAAACCGGGACAGGGTGCGTCGTGAGCAGTTCTTC
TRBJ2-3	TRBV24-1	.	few	CATSDLATDTQYF	TGTGCCACCAGTGATTTGGCGACAGATACGCAGTATTTT
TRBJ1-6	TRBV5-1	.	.	CASTKGLYNSPLHF	TGCGCCAGCACAAAGGGGCTCTATAATTCACCCCTCCACTTT
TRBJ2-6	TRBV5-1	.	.	CASSLIVSGANVLTF	TGCGCCAGCAGCTTGATCGTCTCTGGGGCCAACGTCCTGACTTTC
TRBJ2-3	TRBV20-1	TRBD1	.	CSVGQGADTQYF	TGCAGTGTCGGACAGGGGGCAGATACGCAGTATTTT
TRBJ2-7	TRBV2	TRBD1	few	CALSGGLEQYF	TGTGCCCTGTCAGGGGGTCTCGAGCAGTACTTC
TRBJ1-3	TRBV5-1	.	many	CASSRTPTGSGNTIYF	TGCGCCAGCAGCCGCACCCCGACAGGCTCTGGAAACACCATATATTTT
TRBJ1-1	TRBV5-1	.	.	CASSQESNTEAFF	TGCGCCAGCAGCCAGGAATCGAACACTGAAGCTTTCTTT
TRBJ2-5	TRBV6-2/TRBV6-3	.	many	CASSYSTETQYF	TGTGCCAGCAGTTACTCGACAGAGACCCAGTACTTC
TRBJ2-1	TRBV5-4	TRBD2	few	CASSLDGGGPVGNEQFF	TGTGCCAGCAGCTTGGATGGCGGGGGGCCGGTCGGGAATGAGCAGTTCTTC
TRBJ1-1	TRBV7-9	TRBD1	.	CASSLKGQGFEAFF	TGTGCCAGCAGCTTAAAGGGACAGGGGTTTGAAGCTTTCTTT
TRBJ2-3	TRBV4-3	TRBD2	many	CASSQDPVTSGVFTDTQYF	TGCGCCAGCAGCCAAGATCCCGTTACTAGCGGGGTTTTCACAGATACGCAGTATTTT
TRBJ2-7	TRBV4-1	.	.	CASSQPLSSYEQYF	TGCGCCAGCAGCCAACCCCTGTCCTCCTACGAGCAGTACTTC